The following is a TCR beta chain sequence with its context. The target antigen is unknown. Germline V gene lookup returns CDR1 SGHNT and CDR2 YYREEE (reference sequence). The length of the CDR3 is 15 residues. The V and J ends lost 4 bases and 7 bases, in that order; junction bases with no gene match: 11. Sequencing was performed with immunoSEQ multiplex PCR; in TCRdb, only in-frame clones are kept and a portion is missing. The table records 5,500 to 8,500 clones, roughly 70% of them present only once. This sample stems from a study of T cell clones after liver transplantation. Background on the study: Graft-donor-reactive sequences were compared with third-party-reactive TCRbeta sequences from pre-transplant mixed lymphocyte reactions.

General observations from the study: Donor-reactive sequences fell more than third party-reactive ones, suggesting partial deletion.

The clonotype originates from a human donor who received a liver transplant. The material sequenced was CD8+ T cells from blood, taken before liver transplant. This chain joins TRBV5-4 and TRBJ2-1; 7 positions match TRBD1. The CDR3 loop reads CASSGGQVGLNEQFF. The DNA of the CDR3 is TGTGCCAGCAGCGGAGGACAGGTAGGCCTTAATGAGCAGTTCTTC.